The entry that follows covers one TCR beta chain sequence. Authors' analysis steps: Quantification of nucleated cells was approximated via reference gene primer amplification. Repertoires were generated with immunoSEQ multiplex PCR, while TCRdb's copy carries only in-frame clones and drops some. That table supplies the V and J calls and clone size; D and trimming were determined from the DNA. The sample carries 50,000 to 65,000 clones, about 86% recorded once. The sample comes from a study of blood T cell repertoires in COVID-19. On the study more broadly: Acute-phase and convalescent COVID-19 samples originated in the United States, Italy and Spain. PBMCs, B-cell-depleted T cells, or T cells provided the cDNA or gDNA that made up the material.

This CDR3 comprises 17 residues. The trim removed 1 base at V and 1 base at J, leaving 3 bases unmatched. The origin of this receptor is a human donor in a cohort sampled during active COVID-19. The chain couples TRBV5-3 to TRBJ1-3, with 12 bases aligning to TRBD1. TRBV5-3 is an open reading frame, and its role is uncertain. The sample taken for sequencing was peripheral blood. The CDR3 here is CARSLLGQGASGNTIYF. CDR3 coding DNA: TGTGCCAGAAGCTTGTTGGGACAGGGGGCGTCTGGAAACACCATATATTTT.